A single sample is the source of the 29 T cell receptor beta chains below, sequenced in a study of shared clonotypes between healthy human individuals (dated by TCRdb to between 2020 and 2021). Library preparation was by the immunoSEQ multiplex PCR assay. TCRdb retrieved this table from immuneACCESS and kept in-frame rearrangements only. Not all clones are present; in checked studies, unresolved V genes account for under half, and no reason is known for the remainder. The sample table contains about 1,900,000 clones; only one count was recorded for just under 95% of them. 0.95% to 1.5% of the sample goes to the ten largest clones. CD8 naive samples were CD45RO-negative cells positively selected for CCR7, giving a CD45RA+CCR7+ population that excluded TemRA cells. Sequencing was done on a sample of naive CD8+ T cells sorted from blood. The cell subset or site label for this specimen denotes: CD45RA+CCR7+. The receptors here all came from a man aged 18 to 35 in good health.

The V gene is TRBV5-1, the J gene TRBJ2-3; D is unresolved. Trimming took off 0 bases at V and 3 bases at J, with 8 bases between the two ends. The CDR3 totals 14 residues. CDR1 SGHRS and CDR2 YFSETQ come from the germline V gene. CDR3 region: CASSLEWGTDTQYF. DNA of the CDR3: TGCGCCAGCAGCTTGGAGTGGGGTACAGATACGCAGTATTTT.

This clone was recorded only once. This chain joins TRBV19 and TRBJ2-2; D remains unclear. Between the trimmed V and J ends, which lost 7 bases and 0 bases, there was a span of 15 bases. The CDR3 loop spans 16 amino acids. In germline, CDR1 is LNHDA, CDR2 SQIVND (reference sequence). DNA of the CDR3: TGTGCCAGTAACTGGTTTCCCCAAACGAACACCGGGGAGCTGTTTTTT. It encodes CASNWFPQTNTGELFF.

The chain links TRBV5-4 to TRBJ1-2; the D gene is possibly TRBD1 (5 bases). Trimming removed 4 bases from V and 8 bases from J, with 18 bases in between. Germline CDR1 SGHNT, CDR2 YYREEE (reference sequence). The length of the CDR3 is 14 residues. This CDR3 is CASSPGADLLGYTF. Written as DNA, the CDR3 is TGTGCCAGCAGCCCCGGGGCTGACCTATTAGGCTACACCTTC. Complete variable domain (other parts from reference TRBV5-4 and TRBJ1-2): ETGVTQSPTHLIKTRGQQVTLRCSSQSGHNTVSWYQQALGQGPQFIFQYYREEENGRGNFPPRFSGLQFPNYSSELNVNALELDDSALYLCASSPGADLLGYTFGSGTRLTVV.

This clone was recorded only once. This CDR3 is also generated by other DNA sequences in the sample. As DNA, the CDR3 is TGTGCCTGGAGTCCCGGCCAGGGCCGACAGCCCCAGCATTTT. Translation gives CAWSPGQGRQPQHF. This rearrangement joins TRBV30 to TRBJ1-5; D possibly corresponds to TRBD1 (5 bases). The V gene lost 2 bases and the J gene lost 7 bases, with 15 bases spanning the gap. CDR1 and CDR2 from the germline V gene are GTSNPN and SVGIG (reference sequence). The CDR3 is made up of 14 amino acids.

With regard to this clone: Other DNA sequences in this sample translate to the same CDR3. The rearrangement links TRBV5-6 to TRBJ1-2; 8 bases map to TRBD1. CDR1 and CDR2 (germline): SGHDT, YYEEEE. Trimming took 4 bases from V and 3 from J; bases not matched to a gene: 5. The length of the CDR3 is 14 residues. In DNA form, the CDR3 reads TGTGCCAGCAGCCCAGGGACAGGCTACTATGGCTACACCTTC. Translated: CASSPGTGYYGYTF.

In DNA form, the CDR3 reads TGTGCCACGTCAGACAGGGGCAATGAGCAGTTCTTC. It encodes CATSDRGNEQFF. J is TRBJ2-1 and V is TRBV6-6; 8 positions agree with TRBD1. This CDR3 is 12 amino acids long. Germline assignment: CDR1 MNHNY and CDR2 SVGAGI (reference sequence). The J segment lost 6 bases and the V segment lost 10 bases, leaving 5 bases of the junction unmatched.

The V call is TRBV27, the J call TRBJ2-1; D tentatively reads TRBD1 or TRBD2 (6 bases each). The V end lost 5 bases, the J end lost 0 bases, and 20 bases lay between the germline ends. CDR1 MNHEY and CDR2 SMNVEV come from the germline V gene (reference sequence). CDR3 length equals 18 residues. The CDR3 loop is CASSLSGGAPSSYNEQFF. DNA for the CDR3: TGTGCCAGCAGTCTCTCCGGGGGCGCTCCGAGCTCCTACAATGAGCAGTTCTTC.

The gene calls are TRBV6-1 and TRBJ1-5; D is ambiguous. The CDR3 has 15 amino acids. The germline gives CDR1 MNHNS, CDR2 SASEGT. Trimming left V 10 bases short and J 0 bases short, with 16 bases between. CDR3 DNA sequence: TGTGCCACCCGGAAAGTGGCAGATAGCAATCAGCCCCAGCATTTT. Translated: CATRKVADSNQPQHF.

There are a few counts of this clone. This CDR3 is also generated by other DNA sequences in the sample. The rearrangement joins TRBV27 to TRBJ2-2; D unresolved. The V gene lost 1 base and the J gene lost 7 bases, with 4 bases spanning the gap. The CDR3 contains 12 residues. Germline V gene data show CDR1 as MNHEY and CDR2 as SMNVEV (reference sequence). CDR3 sequence: CASSLLSGELFF. Written as DNA, the CDR3 is TGTGCCAGCAGTTTATTAAGCGGGGAGCTGTTTTTT.

J is TRBJ2-1 and V is TRBV19, with no clear D. V shed 2 bases and J shed 5 bases, with 7 bases lying between them. The CDR3 consists of 13 residues. Germline V gives CDR1 LNHDA, CDR2 SQIVND (reference sequence). The CDR3 reads CASSIQDNNEQFF. CDR3 nucleotides: TGTGCCAGTAGTATACAAGACAACAATGAGCAGTTCTTC.

The rearrangement links TRBV5-1 to TRBJ2-7, with 9 nucleotides matching TRBD2. Per the germline V gene, CDR1 is SGHRS and CDR2 is YFSETQ. Unmatched junction bases numbered 10, after V lost 0 bases and J lost 0 bases. This CDR3 comprises 18 residues. The CDR3 sequence: CASSLGPLAGFSSYEQYF. The CDR3 coding sequence is TGCGCCAGCAGCTTGGGTCCCCTAGCGGGGTTTAGCTCCTACGAGCAGTACTTC.

This clone was observed a single time. The same CDR3 arises from other DNA sequences in this sample as well. The chain is built from TRBV5-6 and TRBJ1-5; no clear D. The CDR3 spans 13 residues. Germline assignment: CDR1 SGHDT and CDR2 YYEEEE. Trimming stripped 0 bases from V and 2 bases from J, with 3 bases between. The CDR3 DNA reads TGTGCCAGCAGCTTGGACGGCAATCAGCCCCAGCATTTT. Translation: CASSLDGNQPQHF.

V is TRBV19 and J is TRBJ1-6, with a weak D call TRBD1 (5 bases). The germline V gene encodes CDR1 LNHDA and CDR2 SQIVND (reference sequence). CDR3 size: 14 residues. The germline V and J ends were trimmed by 3 bases and 5 bases, with 8 bases remaining between them. The CDR3 protein is CASSIPGDNSPLHF. The CDR3 DNA reads as TGTGCCAGTAGTATCCCGGGGGATAATTCACCCCTCCACTTT.

As concerns this clone: The same CDR3 also results from other DNA sequences found in this sample. The gene calls are TRBV5-1 and TRBJ1-2; D remains unclear. V was trimmed by 0 bases and J by 1 base, leaving 7 bases between them. Germline V CDR1 and CDR2: SGHRS, YFSETQ. The CDR3 sequence is 14 residues long. The CDR3 protein is CASSLDRVNYGYTF. The DNA for the CDR3 is TGCGCCAGCAGCTTGGACCGGGTTAACTATGGCTACACCTTC.

The V call is TRBV27, the J call TRBJ2-4, with D perhaps TRBD1 or TRBD2 (5 bases each). The CDR3 is 16 residues long. Germline V gene data show CDR1 as MNHEY and CDR2 as SMNVEV (reference sequence). Deletions cut 0 bases from V and 3 bases from J, with 12 bases between. DNA for the CDR3: TGTGCCAGCAGTTTATCGCCAGGGAGCGGCAAAAACATTCAGTACTTC. It specifies CASSLSPGSGKNIQYF.

This chain joins TRBV19 and TRBJ2-7; D possibly corresponds to TRBD1 (6 bases). V lost 5 bases and J 7 bases, leaving 18 bases between the germline ends. This CDR3 has 14 residues. From germline, CDR1 is LNHDA and CDR2 SQIVND (reference sequence). CDR3: CASSPTFGTREQYF. The CDR3 DNA sequence: TGTGCCAGTAGTCCAACCTTCGGGACACGAGAGCAGTACTTC.

The V gene is TRBV6-1, the J gene TRBJ1-1; possible D gene TRBD1, 5 bases. The CDR3 has 16 amino acids. CDR1 is MNHNS and CDR2 is SASEGT in the germline V gene. Trimming removed 0 bases at V and 0 bases at J, with 11 bases between. The CDR3 coding sequence is TGTGCCAGCAGTGAAGCGCGACAGAGACTGAACACTGAAGCTTTCTTT. Residues: CASSEARQRLNTEAFF.

The V and J genes are TRBV5-6 and TRBJ1-2; 7 positions match TRBD1. CDR3 length: 11 residues. Losses at the gene ends were 4 bases for V and 11 bases for J; bases not matched to a gene: 5. Germline CDR1 is SGHDT and CDR2 is YYEEEE. In nucleotides, the CDR3 is TGTGCCAGCAGCGCCGACAGGGCTTACACCTTC. This sequence encodes CASSADRAYTF.

The chain is built from TRBV30 and TRBJ2-7; D is uncertain. The CDR3 has 14 residues. Between the trimmed V and J ends, which lost 1 base and 0 bases, there was a span of 10 bases. Germline CDR1 reads GTSNPN; CDR2 reads SVGIG (reference sequence). The CDR3 DNA sequence: TGTGCCTGGAGTGGGCAGGATAGCTCCTACGAGCAGTACTTC. Amino acid sequence: CAWSGQDSSYEQYF.

The V call is TRBV5-1, the J call TRBJ2-1; 7 bases map to TRBD2. The CDR3 contains 14 residues. J gave up 9 bases and V 0 bases, and 6 bases lay outside the gene matches. Germline V gene sequence: CDR1 SGHRS, CDR2 YFSETQ. CDR3 amino acids: CASSLGDGGGEQFF. The CDR3 DNA sequence: TGCGCCAGCAGCTTGGGCGATGGCGGGGGTGAGCAGTTCTTC.

This chain connects TRBV9 to TRBJ1-2, with D uncertain. Germline assignment: CDR1 SGDLS and CDR2 YYNGEE. This CDR3 is built from 16 residues. Trimming left V 0 bases short and J 4 bases short, with 16 bases between. The CDR3 bases are TGTGCCAGCAGCGTAGGGGCCGCCGGTGGGAGCTATGGCTACACCTTC. The encoded protein is CASSVGAAGGSYGYTF.

The rearrangement links TRBV28 to TRBJ1-4, with D unresolved. Trimming took 2 bases from V and 13 from J, leaving 11 bases between them. Germline CDR1 and CDR2: MDHEN and SYDVKM. The CDR3 is 12 residues long. The CDR3 loop is CASSLTEIGLFF. The CDR3 coding sequence is TGTGCCAGCAGTTTAACCGAAATCGGACTGTTTTTT.

The chain carries TRBV25-1 and TRBJ1-4; 9 nucleotides match TRBD1. The CDR3 covers 14 residues. The germline V gene encodes CDR1 MGHDK and CDR2 SYGVNS. Losses at the gene ends were 8 bases for V and 6 bases for J; bases not matched to a gene: 7. CDR3 amino acids: CASSPGQGYEKLFF. CDR3 DNA: TGTGCCAGCTCCCCGGGACAGGGATATGAAAAACTGTTTTTT.

This chain uses TRBV5-6 with TRBJ2-3; 7 bases are shared with TRBD1. The CDR3 covers 17 residues. The junction had 9 bases not matched to a gene; V was cut back by 1 base and J by 1 base. Germline-derived CDR1 and CDR2 are SGHDT and YYEEEE. CDR3 nucleotide sequence: TGTGCCAGCAGCTTGTTCACAGGGGCAGGGGGCACAGATACGCAGTATTTT. It encodes CASSLFTGAGGTDTQYF.

This clone is a singleton in its sample. At the DNA level, this CDR3 is encoded by other sequences in the same sample as well. This chain links TRBV29-1 with TRBJ2-1; D is undetermined. The CDR3 loop spans 13 amino acids. Trimming cost V 1 base and J 2 bases, with 6 bases left between them. In germline, CDR1 is SQVTM, CDR2 ANQGSEA. For the CDR3, the DNA is TGCAGCGTTGAAGCGCTGACCTACAATGAGCAGTTCTTC. Amino acid sequence: CSVEALTYNEQFF.

The chain has TRBV5-6 and TRBJ1-5, with D unresolved. The CDR3 is 15 residues long. Per germline, CDR1 SGHDT and CDR2 YYEEEE. V was trimmed by 7 bases and J by 4 bases, leaving 18 bases between them. CDR3 sequence reads: CASAPWAGGNQPQHF. DNA for the CDR3: TGTGCCAGCGCCCCTTGGGCCGGAGGGAATCAGCCCCAGCATTTT.

The chain has TRBV6-6 and TRBJ2-5; TRBD1 or TRBD2 may be the D gene (6 bases each). The CDR3 sequence is 16 residues long. V lost 0 bases and J lost 2, with 13 bases in between. The V gene's germline CDR1 is MNHNY and CDR2 SVGAGI (reference sequence). Here the CDR3 DNA reads TGTGCCAGCAGTTACTCGAAGGGGGGAATACAAGAGACCCAGTACTTC. This codes for CASSYSKGGIQETQYF.

The CDR3 reads CASSIRQVTYNEQFF. The CDR3 nucleotides are TGTGCCAGCAGTATACGACAGGTTACCTACAATGAGCAGTTCTTC. The gene calls are TRBV27 and TRBJ2-1; D perhaps matches TRBD1 (6 bases). Trimming left V 5 bases short and J 2 bases short, with 13 bases between. Germline CDR1 MNHEY, CDR2 SMNVEV (reference sequence). The CDR3 loop spans 15 amino acids.

The chain combines TRBV28 with TRBJ2-4; 8 bases are shared with TRBD1. V lost 5 bases and J lost 7; bases outside the gene matches: 7. The CDR3 is 14 residues long. In germline, CDR1 is MDHEN, CDR2 SYDVKM. The CDR3 reads CASSPRTGRNIQYF. The CDR3 bases are TGTGCCAGCAGTCCCCGGACAGGGAGGAACATTCAGTACTTC.